Shown below are 17 T cell receptor beta chains from a single sample sequenced in a study of CD8 T cells in ankylosing spondylitis. Via MiXCR, TCRdb re-called the 5' RACE reads, giving one row per CDR3 protein. The sample consists of hundreds of thousands of distinct CDR3 sequences, 32% of them appearing once. The specimen sequenced was blood, either unsorted or a sorted T cell fraction (not recorded which). The receptors were gathered from a male donor with ankylosing spondylitis or in good health (not recorded which).

The chain joins TRBV20-1 to TRBJ1-1; D not certain. CDR1 DFQATT and CDR2 SNEGSKA come from the germline V gene (reference sequence). The V and J ends lost 0 bases and 5 bases respectively, with 13 bases between them. CDR3 length: 14 amino acids. The CDR3 loop is CSARDHPVGTEAFF. Written as DNA, the CDR3 is TGCAGTGCTAGAGATCACCCGGTGGGTACTGAAGCTTTCTTT.

The chain carries TRBV20-1 and TRBJ1-5, with 9 bases aligning to TRBD1. This CDR3 is 12 amino acids long. CDR1 DFQATT and CDR2 SNEGSKA come from the germline V gene (reference sequence). V shed 8 bases and J 7 bases; nucleotides not matched to a gene: 6. CDR3 amino acids: CSWGGQGQPQHF. The CDR3 coding sequence is TGCAGTTGGGGGGGACAGGGACAGCCCCAGCATTTT.

A few counts support this clonotype. The chain employs TRBV11-2 and TRBJ2-7; D might be TRBD1 or TRBD2, each matching 5 bases. Germline CDR1 reads SGHAT; CDR2 reads FQNNGV. This CDR3 contains 14 residues. V lost 7 bases and J 2 bases, leaving 15 bases between the germline ends. The CDR3 sequence: CASTLAGATYEQYF. The CDR3 bases are TGTGCCAGCACTCTAGCCGGGGCTACCTACGAGCAGTACTTC.

Only a few counts were recorded for this clonotype. The gene calls are TRBV29-1 and TRBJ1-5, with D possibly being TRBD1 (5 bases). Germline-derived CDR1 and CDR2 are SQVTM and ANQGSEA. The V gene lost 4 bases and the J gene lost 0 bases, with 10 bases spanning the gap. This CDR3 is built from 14 residues. The CDR3 protein is CSVGGGNSNQPQHF. The CDR3 nucleotides are TGCAGCGTTGGCGGGGGGAATAGCAATCAGCCCCAGCATTTT.

The chain is built from TRBV7-2 and TRBJ2-5, with 8 bases that match TRBD2. Germline CDR1 SGHTA, CDR2 FQGNSA. The CDR3 spans 14 residues. With 7 bases clipped from V and 1 base from J, the junction kept 5 bases outside the gene matches. Written as DNA, the CDR3 is TGTGCCAGCATGTTAGCGGGGCTCCAAGAGACCCAGTACTTC. Amino acid sequence: CASMLAGLQETQYF. Full variable domain (outside the CDR3, taken from reference TRBV7-2 and TRBJ2-5): GAGVSQSPSNKVTEKGKDVELRCDPISGHTALYWYRQSLGQGLEFLIYFQGNSAPDKSGLPSDRFSAERTGGSVSTLTIQRTQQEDSAVYLCASMLAGLQETQYFGPGTRLLVL.

V is TRBV5-6 and J is TRBJ2-1; D is undetermined. Germline V CDR1 and CDR2: SGHDT, YYEEEE. The CDR3 loop spans 13 amino acids. Trimming removed 3 bases from V and 5 bases from J, with 9 bases in between. The CDR3 region has the DNA TGTGCCAGCAGCTCCCAGGAAAACAATGAGCAGTTCTTC. Translating gives CASSSQENNEQFF.

Only a few counts were recorded for this clonotype. The genes are TRBV7-6 and TRBJ2-3; D ambiguous. The germline CDR1 and CDR2 sequences are SGHVS and FNYEAQ. V lost 0 bases to trimming and J lost 6 bases, with 7 bases between them. The CDR3 sequence is 13 residues long. CDR3 DNA: TGTGCCAGCAGCTTAGCGGGGAAGGATACGCAGTATTTT. It codes for CASSLAGKDTQYF.

This clonotype occurred a few times. In nucleotides, the CDR3 is TGCAGTGCGCACAGAAAGGTTGGGACAGGGGGTTTGGGTGAAAAACTGTTTTTT. Translated, it gives CSAHRKVGTGGLGEKLFF. The chain uses TRBV20-1 and TRBJ1-4, with 11 bases matching TRBD1. CDR3 length: 18 residues. Per germline, CDR1 DFQATT and CDR2 SNEGSKA (reference sequence). The V gene end was trimmed by 6 bases and the J gene end by 7 bases; junction bases not matched to a gene: 19.

This clonotype occurred a few times. This chain links TRBV20-1 with TRBJ2-5, with D possibly being TRBD1 (6 bases). Trimming stripped 5 bases from V and 1 base from J, with 17 bases between. In germline, CDR1 is DFQATT, CDR2 SNEGSKA (reference sequence). The CDR3 length is 15 residues. The DNA for the CDR3 is TGCAGTGCTTTTGAAACCGGGACAATCCAAGAGACCCAGTACTTC. Its protein is CSAFETGTIQETQYF.

V and J are TRBV5-5 and TRBJ2-5; D gene ambiguous. This CDR3 spans 13 amino acids. Trimming removed 2 bases at V and 1 base at J, with 6 bases between. Per germline, CDR1 SGHKS and CDR2 YYEKEE (reference sequence). Here the CDR3 reads CASSFSLQETQYF. DNA of the CDR3: TGTGCCAGCAGCTTTTCTCTCCAAGAGACCCAGTACTTC.

The rearrangement links TRBV29-1 to TRBJ2-6, with D possibly matching TRBD1 (6 bases). This CDR3 region has 15 residues. CDR1 and CDR2 from the germline V gene are SQVTM and ANQGSEA. The germline V and J ends were trimmed by 7 bases and 0 bases, with 13 bases remaining between them. This CDR3 is CSAWTATSGANVLTF. CDR3 DNA: TGCAGCGCCTGGACAGCCACCTCTGGGGCCAACGTCCTGACTTTC.

Details on this clonotype: The junction does not match germline at one end; this may be a read error. The V call is TRBV12-3 or TRBV12-4, the J call TRBJ2-5, with D possibly being TRBD1 (5 bases). This CDR3 region has 14 residues. The CDR3 bases are TGTGCCAGCAGTTTTCTAGGGGCCCAAGGGACCCAGTACTTC. This codes for CASSFLGAQGTQYF.

This clonotype turned up a few times. The genes are TRBV20-1 and TRBJ2-7; 8 bases are a match to TRBD1. This CDR3 is built from 14 residues. The V gene end was trimmed by 6 bases and the J gene end by 4 bases; junction bases not matched to a gene: 11. Germline lookup yields CDR1 DFQATT and CDR2 SNEGSKA (reference sequence). The CDR3 protein is CSAPSRTGSYEQYF. The DNA for the CDR3 is TGCAGTGCCCCAAGTAGGACAGGGAGTTACGAGCAGTACTTC.

In this sample, this clonotype turned up once. The chain couples TRBV4-1 to TRBJ1-1; 8 bases are a match to TRBD1. The trim removed 8 bases at V and 2 bases at J, leaving 4 bases unmatched. The CDR3 is made up of 13 amino acids. Germline lookup yields CDR1 MGHRA and CDR2 YSYEKL. The CDR3 DNA reads TGCGCCAGCTTCGGACAGGGAAACACTGAAGCTTTCTTT. Amino acids: CASFGQGNTEAFF.

This chain joins TRBV12-3 or TRBV12-4 and TRBJ2-1; no clear D. V was pared by 8 bases and J by 2 bases, with 10 bases between. The length of the CDR3 is 13 residues. In nucleotides, the CDR3 is TGTGCCAGCCTCAGTGATACCTACAATGAGCAGTTCTTC. It is translated as CASLSDTYNEQFF.

This clonotype was seen only a few times. The chain links TRBV7-3 to TRBJ2-3; the match to TRBD1 covers 7 bases. Germline values: CDR1 SGHTA, CDR2 FQGTGA. This CDR3 comprises 15 residues. V lost 8 bases, J lost 2 bases, and 10 bases stayed unmatched. In DNA form, the CDR3 reads TGTGCCAGCGGGCCACAGGGGCGACCCACAGATACGCAGTATTTT. Amino acid sequence: CASGPQGRPTDTQYF. The full variable domain, rest sourced from reference TRBV7-3 and TRBJ2-3, is GAGVSQTPSNKVTEKGKYVELRCDPISGHTALYWYRQSLGQGPEFLIYFQGTGAADDSGLPNDRFFAVRPEGSVSTLKIQRTERGDSAVYLCASGPQGRPTDTQYFGPGTRLTVL.

This clonotype was detected a few times. The chain is built from TRBV10-3 and TRBJ2-5; tentatively, D is TRBD1 or TRBD2 (6 bases each). The germline V gene has CDR1 ENHRY and CDR2 SYGVKD. CDR3 length equals 15 residues. V was clipped by 0 bases and J by 1 base, with 9 bases between them. This chain's CDR3 is CAISESGGSQETQYF. The CDR3, as DNA: TGTGCCATCAGTGAGTCGGGGGGCTCCCAAGAGACCCAGTACTTC.